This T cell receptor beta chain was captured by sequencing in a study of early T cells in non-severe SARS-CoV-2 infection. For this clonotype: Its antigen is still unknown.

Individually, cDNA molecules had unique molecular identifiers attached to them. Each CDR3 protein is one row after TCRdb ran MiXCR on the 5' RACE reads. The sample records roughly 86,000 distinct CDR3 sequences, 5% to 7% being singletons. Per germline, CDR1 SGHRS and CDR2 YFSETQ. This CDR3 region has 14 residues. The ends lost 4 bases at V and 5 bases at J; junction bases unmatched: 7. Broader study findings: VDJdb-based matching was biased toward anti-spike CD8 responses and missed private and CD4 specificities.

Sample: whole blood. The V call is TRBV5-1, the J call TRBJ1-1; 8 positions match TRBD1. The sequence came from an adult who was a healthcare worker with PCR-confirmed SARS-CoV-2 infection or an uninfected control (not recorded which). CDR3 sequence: CASSQQGGRTEAFF. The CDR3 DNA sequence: TGCGCCAGCAGCCAACAGGGGGGAAGAACTGAAGCTTTCTTT.